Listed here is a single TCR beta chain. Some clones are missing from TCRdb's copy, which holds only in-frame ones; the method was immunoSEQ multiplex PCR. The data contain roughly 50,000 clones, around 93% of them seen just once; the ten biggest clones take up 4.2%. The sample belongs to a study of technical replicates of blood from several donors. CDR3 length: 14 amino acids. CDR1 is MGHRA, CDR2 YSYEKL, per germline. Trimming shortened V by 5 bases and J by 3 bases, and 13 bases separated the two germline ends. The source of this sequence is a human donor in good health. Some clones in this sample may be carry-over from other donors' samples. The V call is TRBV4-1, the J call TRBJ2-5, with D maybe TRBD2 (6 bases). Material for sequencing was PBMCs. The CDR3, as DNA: TGCGCCAGCAGCATTAGCGGCGGGGAAGAGACCCAGTACTTC. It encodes CASSISGGEETQYF.